Below, one T cell receptor beta chain is given with its context. The antigen is undetermined. The donors were members of the validation cohort comprising some 120 subjects, separate from the roughly 730-subject first cohort. The protocol was immunoSEQ multiplex PCR, while the TCRdb copy is restricted to in-frame clones and leaves out a portion. The sample records about 180,000 clones, around 86% being singletons. This entry comes from a study of cytomegalovirus exposure and HLA in healthy donors. Study-level information: Both the 95 to 150 validation repertoires and the approximately 700 first-cohort repertoires used the same platform, as reported by a later analysis.

This CDR3 is built from 13 residues. Between the trimmed V and J ends, which lost 6 bases and 7 bases, there was a span of 13 bases. The germline CDR1 and CDR2 sequences are KGHSH and LQKENI. Notes on the study in general: Through in vitro validation, a few CMV-associated chains were shown to be specific for CMV antigens. Cytomegalovirus status, reportedly, was diagnosed with high specificity and sensitivity by the classifier.

The clonotype comes from a man aged 18 to 29 in good health and CMV-seropositive. The chain combines TRBV18 with TRBJ2-1, with a possible D match to TRBD1 (6 bases). The sequenced material came from PBMCs. CDR3 sequence (DNA): TGTGCCAGCTCGTGGGGGCGCTTGAATGAGCAGTTCTTC. Translation gives CASSWGRLNEQFF.